The 15 T cell receptor beta chains below were found in one sample sequenced in a study of spatial heterogeneity in lung cancer. Points from the study as a whole: Tumoral mutation counts were tracked by counts of expanded intratumoral alpha and beta TCRs.

Their antigens are not known. MiXCR was run by TCRdb on the 5' RACE reads, yielding one entry per CDR3 protein. The table lists under 20,000 distinct CDR3 sequences, more than 6.5% of them singletons. Time point: sample taken at primary tumor resection. Sequenced here: lung tumor tissue, sampled at surgery. These receptors all come from a female donor with early-stage non-small cell lung cancer.

This clonotype qualifies as large (0.1 to 1%). DNA for the CDR3: TGTGCCAGCAGTTTATCGGGAGGCCAGGGTTATCAGCCCCAGCATTTT. Protein sequence: CASSLSGGQGYQPQHF. The chain links TRBV12-3 or TRBV12-4 to TRBJ1-5; perhaps TRBD1 as D (5 bases). The CDR3 runs 16 residues. Between the trimmed V and J ends, which lost 2 bases and 5 bases, there was a span of 16 bases.

CDR3 protein: CASSQGTGNYGYTF. The DNA of the CDR3 is TGCGCCAGCAGCCAAGGGACAGGGAACTATGGCTACACCTTC. The V gene is TRBV4-3, the J gene TRBJ1-2, with 8 nucleotides matching TRBD1. Germline V gene data show CDR1 as LGHNA and CDR2 as YSLEER. This CDR3 contains 14 residues. V lost 1 base to trimming and J lost 2 bases; unmatched junction nucleotides: 0.

This clonotype was counted ten times or more. The chain employs TRBV20-1 and TRBJ1-2; D might be TRBD1 (6 bases). Trimming stripped 5 bases from V and 4 bases from J, with 11 bases between. The CDR3 spans 12 residues. Germline CDR1 is DFQATT and CDR2 is SNEGSKA (reference sequence). This chain's CDR3 is CSASEGGYGYTF. CDR3 nucleotides: TGCAGTGCTTCCGAGGGGGGCTATGGCTACACCTTC.

Many counts were recorded for this clonotype. This sequence joins TRBV5-1 and TRBJ1-6; tentative D call: TRBD1 (5 bases). The germline V and J ends were trimmed by 5 bases and 11 bases, with 23 bases remaining between them. The CDR3 length is 16 residues. Germline V gene sequence: CDR1 SGHRS, CDR2 YFSETQ. The CDR3 loop reads CASRPSTKGGTPPLHF. DNA of the CDR3: TGCGCCAGCAGACCTTCGACAAAGGGAGGGACTCCACCCCTCCACTTT.

In its sample, this clonotype was seen many times. The chain carries TRBV6-4 and TRBJ2-3; 7 bases line up with TRBD2. CDR3 length: 15 residues. Looked up from germline, CDR1 is MRHNA and CDR2 is SNTAGT. The V segment lost 0 bases and the J segment 0 bases; nucleotides outside the gene matches: 0. The CDR3 DNA reads as TGTGCCAGCAGTGACTCGACTAGCAGCACAGATACGCAGTATTTT. As protein: CASSDSTSSTDTQYF.

On this clonotype itself: A clone one base away is much larger, so this may be a read error. The chain carries TRBV20-1 and TRBJ2-2, with 7 bases fitting TRBD1. Per the germline V gene, CDR1 is DFQATT and CDR2 is SNEGSKA (reference sequence). The CDR3 contains 14 residues. J gave up 6 bases and V 4 bases, and 8 bases lay outside the gene matches. DNA of the CDR3: TGCAGTGCTACCGGGACAGCAAACTCCGGGGAGCTGTTTTTT. Its protein product is CSATGTANSGELFF.

In its sample, this clonotype was seen many times. The CDR3 loop is CASSLARTENSPLHF. The CDR3 DNA sequence: TGTGCCAGCAGCTTAGCTCGGACAGAAAATTCACCCCTCCACTTT. The J gene is TRBJ1-6, the V gene TRBV7-2, with D perhaps matching TRBD1 (6 bases). Between the trimmed V and J ends, which lost 0 bases and 7 bases, there was a span of 10 bases. This CDR3 has 15 residues. Germline CDR1 and CDR2: SGHTA and FQGNSA. The full variable domain, completed using reference TRBV7-2 and TRBJ1-6, is GAGVSQSPSNKVTEKGKDVELRCDPISGHTALYWYRQSLGQGLEFLIYFQGNSAPDKSGLPSDRFSAERTGGSVSTLTIQRTQQEDSAVYLCASSLARTENSPLHFGNGTRLTVT.

The CDR3 region is CASSEVLVGLVNSGANVLTF. CDR3 nucleotide sequence: TGTGCCAGCAGTGAAGTGCTGGTGGGACTAGTCAACTCTGGGGCCAACGTCCTGACTTTC. V usage is TRBV2 and J usage is TRBJ2-6; 8 nucleotides match TRBD2. The germline V gene encodes CDR1 SNHLY and CDR2 FYNNEI. The junction had 11 bases not matched to a gene; V was cut back by 1 base and J by 0 bases. This CDR3 region has 20 residues.

Ten or more counts support this clonotype. The chain uses TRBV12-3 or TRBV12-4 and TRBJ2-1; D ambiguous. The V and J ends lost 7 bases and 0 bases respectively, with 7 bases between them. This CDR3 contains 13 residues. This CDR3 is CASTRSSYNEQFF. The CDR3 region has the DNA TGTGCCAGCACTAGGTCCTCCTACAATGAGCAGTTCTTC.

This clonotype appeared many times. The J gene is TRBJ1-1, the V gene TRBV3-1, with unresolved D. CDR1 and CDR2 (germline): LGHDT, YNNKEL (reference sequence). V lost 1 base to trimming and J lost 1 base, with 13 bases between them. This CDR3 has 16 residues. This CDR3 reads CASSQVSANENTEAFF. In DNA, the CDR3 is TGTGCCAGCAGCCAAGTTTCGGCAAATGAGAACACTGAAGCTTTCTTT.

This clonotype was observed many times. J is TRBJ1-3 and V is TRBV27; TRBD1 might be the D (6 bases). Looked up from germline, CDR1 is MNHEY and CDR2 is SMNVEV (reference sequence). This CDR3 region has 15 residues. V lost 3 bases and J 1 base, leaving 10 bases between the germline ends. CDR3 DNA: TGTGCCAGCAGTTTCGATAGGGGGTCTGGAAACACCATATATTTT. Encoded protein: CASSFDRGSGNTIYF.

This clonotype showed up many times. This chain connects TRBV7-2 to TRBJ1-5; 8 bases map to TRBD1. Trimming cost V 5 bases and J 3 bases; bases outside gene matches: 6. Germline values: CDR1 SGHTA, CDR2 FQGNSA. The CDR3 length is 15 residues. The CDR3 reads CASSEGQATNQPQHF. The CDR3 bases are TGTGCCAGCAGCGAGGGACAGGCGACCAATCAGCCCCAGCATTTT.

This chain uses TRBV20-1 with TRBJ2-7; D possibly matches TRBD1 or TRBD2 (5 bases each). Germline V gene data show CDR1 as DFQATT and CDR2 as SNEGSKA (reference sequence). V lost 6 bases, J lost 0 bases, and 18 bases lay in between. The CDR3 length is 15 residues. The CDR3 is CSATNPGPASYEQYF. CDR3 sequence (DNA): TGCAGTGCCACTAATCCGGGACCGGCCTCCTACGAGCAGTACTTC.

The sample holds a few counts of this clonotype. The V gene is TRBV4-1, the J gene TRBJ2-3, with D maybe TRBD2 (6 bases). From germline, CDR1 is MGHRA and CDR2 YSYEKL. The CDR3 totals 17 residues. V lost 0 bases and J 0 bases, leaving 13 bases between the germline ends. The CDR3 nucleotides are TGCGCCAGCAGCCAAGATTTTGGAGGGGCAAGCACAGATACGCAGTATTTT. Amino acids: CASSQDFGGASTDTQYF.

About this clonotype itself: Since a much larger clone is just one base distant, this may be a read error. The chain recombines TRBV14 with TRBJ2-1, with D unclear. CDR1 is SGHDN and CDR2 is FVKESK in the germline V gene. Deletions cut 0 bases from V and 7 bases from J, with 7 bases between. The CDR3 has 13 amino acids. The CDR3 nucleotides are TGTGCCAGCAGCCAAGACAACCCAAATGAGCAGTTCTTC. Translation gives CASSQDNPNEQFF.